The TCR beta chain under discussion was sequenced for a study of shared clonotypes between healthy human individuals. Assay execution took place at the deep level. Every immunoSEQ plate was one replicate of a subset's evenly spread DNA. Only in-frame clones appear in the TCRdb table, and some are missing; sequencing was by immunoSEQ multiplex PCR. The sample lists about 1.1 million clones, roughly 80% seen once, with approximately 0.95% in the top ten. V was trimmed by 6 bases and J by 5 bases, leaving 17 bases between them. CDR1 MNHNY and CDR2 SVGAGI come from the germline V gene (reference sequence). The CDR3 runs to 15 residues.

This clonotype originated in a man aged 18 to 30 in good health. Some clones in this sample may be carry-over from other donors' samples. The sample was memory CD4+ T cells from PBMCs. Subset specified: CD45RA-negative fraction. The rearrangement joins TRBV6-6 to TRBJ2-1; tentative D call: TRBD1 (5 bases). The CDR3 region has the DNA TGTGCCAGCAGCCAACTCGCGCAGGGTAACAATGAGCAGTTCTTC. It codes for CASSQLAQGNNEQFF.